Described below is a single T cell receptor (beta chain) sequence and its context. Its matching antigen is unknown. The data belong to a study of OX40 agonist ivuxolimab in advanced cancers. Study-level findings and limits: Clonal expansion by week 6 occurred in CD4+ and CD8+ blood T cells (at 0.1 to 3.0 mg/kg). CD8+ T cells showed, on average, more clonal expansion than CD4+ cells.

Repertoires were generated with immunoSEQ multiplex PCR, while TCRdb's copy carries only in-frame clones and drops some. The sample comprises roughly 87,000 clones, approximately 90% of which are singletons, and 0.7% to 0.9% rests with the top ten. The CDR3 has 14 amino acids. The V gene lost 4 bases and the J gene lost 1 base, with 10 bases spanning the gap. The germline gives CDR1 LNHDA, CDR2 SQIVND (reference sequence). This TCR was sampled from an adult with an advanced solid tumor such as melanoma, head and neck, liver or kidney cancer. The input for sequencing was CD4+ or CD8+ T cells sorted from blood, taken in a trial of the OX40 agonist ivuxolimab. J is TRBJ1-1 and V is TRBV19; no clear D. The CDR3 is CASSTASGNTEAFF. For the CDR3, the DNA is TGTGCCAGTAGTACTGCATCGGGGAACACTGAAGCTTTCTTT.